The 17 T cell receptor beta chains in this list originate from one sample, sequenced in a study of sequential checkpoint blockade in melanoma. Using immunoSEQ multiplex PCR, the repertoire was profiled, and TCRdb retains in-frame clones only, with some absent. The sample consists of roughly 5,000 clones, about 32% of them appearing once. Treatment meaning: randomized to nivolumab then ipilimumab (arm A) or the reverse (arm B). The sequences come from tumor tissue (inferred from file names), collected from a patient given nivolumab and ipilimumab in sequence. These receptors were obtained from a human donor with melanoma.

This clone was seen a handful of times. V and J are TRBV7-1 and TRBJ2-7; 7 bases agree with TRBD1. TRBV7-1 is annotated as an ORF whose role is uncertain. The CDR3 sequence is 14 residues long. With 4 bases clipped from V and 6 bases from J, the junction kept 9 bases outside the gene matches. CDR3 nucleotides: TGTGCCAGCAGCTTAACCGGGACAGTCGGCGAGCAGTACTTC. Translating gives CASSLTGTVGEQYF.

This sequence joins TRBV6-8 and TRBJ1-1, with D maybe TRBD1 (5 bases). CDR1 and CDR2 from the germline V gene are MNHGY and SAAAGT. The V gene lost 5 bases and the J gene lost 1 base, with 8 bases spanning the gap. CDR3 size: 13 residues. The chain's CDR3 is CASSDGTNTEAFF. The CDR3 DNA is TGTGCCAGCAGTGATGGGACGAACACTGAAGCTTTCTTT.

This clone showed up just a few times. The chain couples TRBV1 to TRBJ2-7; no check of the table's D call, TRBD1, against the DNA was made. TRBV1 is classified as a pseudogene. The CDR3 loop spans 14 amino acids. CDR3 in amino acids: CTSSQRTGRYEQYF. CDR3 coding DNA: TGCACCAGCAGCCAGCGGACAGGGCGCTACGAGCAGTACTTC.

A few counts support this clone. The rearrangement links TRBV9 to TRBJ2-1, with no clear D. CDR3 length equals 12 residues. V was pared by 0 bases and J by 8 bases, with 6 bases between. Germline lookup yields CDR1 SGDLS and CDR2 YYNGEE. CDR3 DNA: TGTGCCAGCAGCGTAGGCGTAGATGAGCAGTTCTTC. Encoded protein: CASSVGVDEQFF.

CDR3 region: CATSWILRDNYGYTF. Here the CDR3 DNA reads TGTGCCACCAGCTGGATTCTCCGGGACAACTATGGCTACACCTTC. The J gene is TRBJ1-2, the V gene TRBV15; TRBD1 is a possible D gene (5 bases). Between the trimmed V and J ends, which lost 5 bases and 2 bases, there was a span of 15 bases. The CDR3 has 15 residues. Per the germline V gene, CDR1 is LNHNV and CDR2 is YYDKDF (reference sequence). Variable domain in full (rest from reference TRBV15 and TRBJ1-2): DAMVIQNPRYQVTQFGKPVTLSCSQTLNHNVMYWYQQKSSQAPKLLFHYYDKDFNNEADTPDNFQSRRPNTSFCFLDIRSPGLGDTAMYLCATSWILRDNYGYTFGSGTRLTVV.

Judged by abundance, this clone is large. V gene TRBV15 combines with J gene TRBJ1-1; D gene ambiguous. Germline V gene data show CDR1 as LNHNV and CDR2 as YYDKDF (reference sequence). CDR3 size: 15 residues. Trimming pared 0 bases from V and 1 base from J, leaving 9 bases between. CDR3 DNA: TGTGCCACCAGCAGAGAGTGGGGTGGGAACACTGAAGCTTTCTTT. This sequence encodes CATSREWGGNTEAFF.

V and J are TRBV19 and TRBJ1-3, with 10 bases aligning to TRBD1. V shed 5 bases and J 5 bases; nucleotides not matched to a gene: 6. Germline CDR1 is LNHDA and CDR2 is SQIVND (reference sequence). CDR3 length equals 15 residues. The CDR3: CASSRDRGGRNTIYF. CDR3 in DNA: TGTGCCAGTAGTCGGGACAGGGGCGGAAGAAACACCATATATTTT.

V usage is TRBV5-1 and J usage is TRBJ2-7; TRBD1 is a possible D gene (6 bases). V lost 2 bases to trimming and J lost 1 base, with 10 bases between them. CDR3 length: 14 amino acids. Germline V gives CDR1 SGHRS, CDR2 YFSETQ. This chain's CDR3 is CASSFRQESYEQYF. CDR3 nucleotides: TGCGCCAGCAGCTTCCGACAGGAATCCTACGAGCAGTACTTC.

The chain is built from TRBV18 and TRBJ2-3; TRBD2 matches at 8 bases. Per germline, CDR1 KGHSH and CDR2 LQKENI. V was clipped by 2 bases and J by 4 bases; unmatched bases: 5. The CDR3 is 15 amino acids. The CDR3 region has the DNA TGTGCCAGCTCACCATCGGGGGGACTAGCAGATACGCAGTATTTT. Protein sequence: CASSPSGGLADTQYF.

The rearrangement uses TRBV5-1 and TRBJ2-1; D is unclear. This CDR3 is 14 amino acids long. In germline, CDR1 is SGHRS, CDR2 YFSETQ. The V end was cut by 4 bases, the J end by 7 bases, with 15 bases between. This chain's CDR3 is CASSPIGRKNEQFF. CDR3 sequence (DNA): TGCGCCAGCAGCCCGATCGGACGGAAAAATGAGCAGTTCTTC.

This clone is medium-sized (0.01 to 0.1%). The chain uses TRBV6-8 and TRBJ1-3; the D is unclear. Trimming left V 5 bases short and J 4 bases short, with 12 bases between. Germline lookup yields CDR1 MNHGY and CDR2 SAAAGT. CDR3 length: 14 residues. Here the CDR3 reads CASSDLGGGNTIYF. CDR3 bases: TGTGCCAGCAGTGACCTCGGCGGCGGAAACACCATATATTTT.

The DNA of the CDR3 is TGTGCCAGCAGCGTAATCAGCTCTGGACCAGTCGGCTACACCTTC. Its protein product is CASSVISSGPVGYTF. The chain uses TRBV9 and TRBJ1-2, with no clear D. V lost 1 base and J 8 bases, leaving 18 bases between the germline ends. Germline values: CDR1 SGDLS, CDR2 YYNGEE. CDR3 length: 15 residues.

J is TRBJ2-2 and V is TRBV11-3, with 14 bases that match TRBD2. Germline values: CDR1 SGHNT, CDR2 YENEEA. The CDR3 contains 17 residues. With V trimmed by 0 bases and J by 5 bases, 2 bases remained unmatched. The DNA for the CDR3 is TGTGCCAGCAGCTTAGAGGGACTAGCGGGGGTTACCGGGGAGCTGTTTTTT. Residues: CASSLEGLAGVTGELFF.

The chain carries TRBV29-1 and TRBJ1-2; 9 nucleotides line up with TRBD1. There are 15 residues in the CDR3. Germline V gives CDR1 SQVTM, CDR2 ANQGSEA. The V gene end was trimmed by 4 bases and the J gene end by 5 bases; junction bases not matched to a gene: 11. The CDR3: CSVGAGTGWRYGYTF. In DNA form, the CDR3 reads TGCAGCGTTGGGGCCGGGACAGGGTGGAGATATGGCTACACCTTC. The whole variable domain, remainder taken from reference TRBV29-1 and TRBJ1-2, is SAVISQKPSRDICQRGTSLTIQCQVDSQVTMMFWYRQQPGQSLTLIATANQGSEATYESGFVIDKFPISRPNLTFSTLTVSNMSPEDSSIYLCSVGAGTGWRYGYTFGSGTRLTVV.

This clone was seen only once. CDR3 in amino acids: CASSIGTGGIQPQHF. The CDR3 DNA sequence: TGTGCCAGTAGTATAGGGACAGGGGGAATTCAGCCCCAGCATTTT. V usage is TRBV19 and J usage is TRBJ1-5, with 10 bases matching TRBD1. Germline V gene data show CDR1 as LNHDA and CDR2 as SQIVND (reference sequence). After removal of 1 base from V and 6 bases from J, the junction contained 3 bases not matched to a gene. The CDR3 sequence is 15 residues long.

A few counts support this clone. The rearrangement joins TRBV19 to TRBJ1-1, with D uncertain. The CDR3 runs 13 residues. V was cut by 2 bases and J by 4 bases, with 8 bases left in between. Germline V gene lookup returns CDR1 LNHDA and CDR2 SQIVND (reference sequence). The DNA for the CDR3 is TGTGCCAGTAGTATACCAGTTGCCACTGAAGCTTTCTTT. It encodes CASSIPVATEAFF.

This clone is categorized as medium-sized. The V and J genes are TRBV11-3 and TRBJ2-1; 7 bases match TRBD2. With 3 bases clipped from V and 2 bases from J, the junction kept 7 bases outside the gene matches. The CDR3 totals 16 residues. The germline gives CDR1 SGHNT, CDR2 YENEEA. CDR3 loop: CASSFGRGKPYNEQFF. CDR3 nucleotide sequence: TGTGCCAGCAGCTTTGGGCGGGGGAAGCCCTACAATGAGCAGTTCTTC.